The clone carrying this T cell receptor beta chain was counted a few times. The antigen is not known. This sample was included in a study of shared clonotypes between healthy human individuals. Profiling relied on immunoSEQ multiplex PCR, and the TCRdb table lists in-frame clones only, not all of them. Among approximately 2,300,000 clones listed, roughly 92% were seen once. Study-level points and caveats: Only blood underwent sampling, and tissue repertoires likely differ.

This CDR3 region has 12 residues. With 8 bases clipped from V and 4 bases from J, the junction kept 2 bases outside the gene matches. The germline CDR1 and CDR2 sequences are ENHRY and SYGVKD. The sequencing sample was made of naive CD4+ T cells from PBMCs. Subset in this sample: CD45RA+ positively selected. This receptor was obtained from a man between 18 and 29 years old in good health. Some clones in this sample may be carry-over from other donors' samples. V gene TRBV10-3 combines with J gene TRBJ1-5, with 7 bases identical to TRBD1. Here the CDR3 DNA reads TGTGCCATCGGGACAGAAAATCAGCCCCAGCATTTT. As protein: CAIGTENQPQHF.